The 4 T cell receptor beta chains below come from one sample, sequenced in a study of metastatic and nonmetastatic thyroid tumors. TCRdb called clones again from the PCR reads with MiXCR. Of around 34,000 clones in the sample, 15% were seen once. The entire patient cohort was treatment-naive prior to thyroid surgery. Input material: blood. The receptors stem from a male donor with papillary thyroid cancer or a benign thyroid nodule (not recorded which). Some clones in this sample may be carry-over from other donors' samples.

This clone has at least ten counts. The genes are TRBV20-1 and TRBJ2-5, with D unclear. Germline lookup yields CDR1 DFQATT and CDR2 SNEGSKA (reference sequence). V was cut by 6 bases and J by 4 bases, with 21 bases left in between. The CDR3 has 15 residues. The CDR3 DNA reads TGCAGTGCAACTGAACACGGCCCAGGTTCAGAGACCCAGTACTTC. Protein product: CSATEHGPGSETQYF.

There are many counts of this clone. The chain joins TRBV9 to TRBJ2-3, with D perhaps being TRBD1 or TRBD2 (5 bases each). V lost 0 bases and J 4 bases, leaving 12 bases between the germline ends. The CDR3 has 15 residues. Germline V gene sequence: CDR1 SGDLS, CDR2 YYNGEE. CDR3 residues: CASSVGGTGPDTQYF. The DNA of the CDR3 is TGTGCCAGCAGCGTAGGTGGGACCGGCCCAGATACGCAGTATTTT.

This clone showed up many times. The genes are TRBV28 and TRBJ1-2; the D is unclear. Deletions cut 6 bases from V and 1 base from J, with 6 bases between. This CDR3 region has 12 residues. The germline gives CDR1 MDHEN, CDR2 SYDVKM. In DNA, the CDR3 is TGTGCCAGCAGCCAAAGTAACTATGGCTACACCTTC. Translated: CASSQSNYGYTF.

A few counts support this clone. This specimen includes other DNA sequences encoding the same CDR3. In DNA, the CDR3 is TGTGCCAGCGCCCTACGAAGGGGGGGCACAGATACGCAGTATTTT. It yields the protein CASALRRGGTDTQYF. This chain uses TRBV6-2 or TRBV6-3 with TRBJ2-3; D is possibly TRBD1 or TRBD2 (6 bases each). The CDR3 covers 15 residues. Trimming cost V 8 bases and J 1 base, with 16 bases left between them. CDR1 is MNHEY, CDR2 SVGEGT, per germline.